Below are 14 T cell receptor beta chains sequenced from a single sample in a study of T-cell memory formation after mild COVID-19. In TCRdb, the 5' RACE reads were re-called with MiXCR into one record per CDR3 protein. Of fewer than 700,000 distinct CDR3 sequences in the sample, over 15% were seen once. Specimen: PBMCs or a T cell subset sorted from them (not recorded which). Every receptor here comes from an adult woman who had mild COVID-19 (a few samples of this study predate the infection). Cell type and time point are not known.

CDR3 bases: TGTGCCATCAGTGGTGGAGGGGGACAGAACTACGAGCAGTACTTC. Amino acids: CAISGGGGQNYEQYF. The V call is TRBV10-3, the J call TRBJ2-7, with TRBD1 as a possible D gene (7 bases). The CDR3 loop spans 15 amino acids. Trimming took 4 bases from V and 3 from J, leaving 16 bases between them. Germline V CDR1 and CDR2: ENHRY, SYGVKD.

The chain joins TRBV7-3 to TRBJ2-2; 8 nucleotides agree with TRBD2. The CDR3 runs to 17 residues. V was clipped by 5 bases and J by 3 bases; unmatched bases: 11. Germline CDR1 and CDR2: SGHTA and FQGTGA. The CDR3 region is CASSAAGVAGYTGELFF. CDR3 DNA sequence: TGTGCCAGCAGCGCGGCCGGGGTAGCGGGGTACACCGGGGAGCTGTTTTTT.

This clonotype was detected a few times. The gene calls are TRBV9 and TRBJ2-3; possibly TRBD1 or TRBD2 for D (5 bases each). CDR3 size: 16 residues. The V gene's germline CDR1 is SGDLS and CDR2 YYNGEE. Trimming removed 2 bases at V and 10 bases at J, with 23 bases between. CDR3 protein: CASSVNPGPVGGSQYF. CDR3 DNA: TGTGCCAGCAGCGTGAACCCGGGCCCTGTTGGGGGTTCGCAGTATTTT.

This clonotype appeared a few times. The DNA of the CDR3 is TGTGCCAGCAGCCTCCTAGTGGCTTCCTCCTACAATGAGCAGTTCTTC. It is translated as CASSLLVASSYNEQFF. This sequence joins TRBV7-9 and TRBJ2-1; D uncertain. Germline loops: CDR1 SEHNR, CDR2 FQNEAQ (reference sequence). V dropped 5 bases and J dropped 0 bases, with 14 bases sitting between them. The CDR3 runs 16 residues.

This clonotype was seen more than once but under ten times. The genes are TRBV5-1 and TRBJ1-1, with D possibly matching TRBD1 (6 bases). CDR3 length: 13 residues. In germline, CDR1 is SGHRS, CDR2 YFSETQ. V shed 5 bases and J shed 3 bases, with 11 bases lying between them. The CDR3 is CASRETGYTEAFF. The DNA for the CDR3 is TGCGCCAGCAGGGAGACAGGATACACTGAAGCTTTCTTT. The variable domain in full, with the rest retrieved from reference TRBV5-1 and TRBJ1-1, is KAGVTQTPRYLIKTRGQQVTLSCSPISGHRSVSWYQQTPGQGLQFLFEYFSETQRNKGNFPGRFSGRQFSNSRSEMNVSTLELGDSALYLCASRETGYTEAFFGQGTRLTVV.

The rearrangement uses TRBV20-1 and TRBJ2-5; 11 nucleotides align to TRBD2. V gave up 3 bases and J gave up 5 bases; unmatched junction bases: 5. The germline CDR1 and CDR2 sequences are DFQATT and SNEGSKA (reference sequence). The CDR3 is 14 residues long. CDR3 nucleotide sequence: TGCAGTGCTAGCTTAGCGGGGGGGGTGGAGACCCAGTACTTC. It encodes CSASLAGGVETQYF.

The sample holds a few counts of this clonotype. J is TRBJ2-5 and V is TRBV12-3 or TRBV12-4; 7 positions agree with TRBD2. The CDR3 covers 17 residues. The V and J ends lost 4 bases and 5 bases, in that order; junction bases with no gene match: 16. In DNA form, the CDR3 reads TGTGCCAGCAGTTCCGATACCGGGACTATGTTTAGCGAGACCCAGTACTTC. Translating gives CASSSDTGTMFSETQYF.

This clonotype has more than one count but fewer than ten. The CDR3 DNA sequence: TGTGCCAGCAGCTTAGGTGGTAGCCTCACAGATACGCAGTATTTT. It translates to CASSLGGSLTDTQYF. The genes are TRBV7-3 and TRBJ2-3; no clear D gene. The germline CDR1 and CDR2 sequences are SGHTA and FQGTGA. The V end was cut by 2 bases, the J end by 2 bases, with 11 bases between. The CDR3 has 15 amino acids.

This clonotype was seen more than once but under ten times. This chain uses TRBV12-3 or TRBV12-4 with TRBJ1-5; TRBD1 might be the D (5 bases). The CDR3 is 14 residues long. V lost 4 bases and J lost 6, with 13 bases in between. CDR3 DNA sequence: TGTGCCAGCAGTTCCTCCGGGGGGGGTCAGCCCCAGCATTTT. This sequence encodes CASSSSGGGQPQHF.

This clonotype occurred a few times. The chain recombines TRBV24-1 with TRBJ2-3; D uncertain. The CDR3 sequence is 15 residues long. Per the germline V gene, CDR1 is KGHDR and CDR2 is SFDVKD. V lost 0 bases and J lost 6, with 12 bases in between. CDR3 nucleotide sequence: TGTGCCACCAGTGATTTGGATAACGCGAGGGATACGCAGTATTTT. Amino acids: CATSDLDNARDTQYF.

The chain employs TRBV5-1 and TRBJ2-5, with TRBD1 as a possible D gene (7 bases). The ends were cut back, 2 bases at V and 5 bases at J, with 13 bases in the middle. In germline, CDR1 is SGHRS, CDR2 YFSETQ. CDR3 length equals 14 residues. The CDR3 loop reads CASSFRGVEETQYF. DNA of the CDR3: TGCGCCAGCAGCTTCAGGGGGGTTGAGGAGACCCAGTACTTC.

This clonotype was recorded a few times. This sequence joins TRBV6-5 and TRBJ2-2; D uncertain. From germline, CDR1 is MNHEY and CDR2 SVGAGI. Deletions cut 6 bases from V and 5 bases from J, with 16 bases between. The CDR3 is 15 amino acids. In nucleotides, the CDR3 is TGTGCCAGCAGCCCTTCCTCAGTGGGTACCGGGGAGCTGTTTTTT. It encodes CASSPSSVGTGELFF.

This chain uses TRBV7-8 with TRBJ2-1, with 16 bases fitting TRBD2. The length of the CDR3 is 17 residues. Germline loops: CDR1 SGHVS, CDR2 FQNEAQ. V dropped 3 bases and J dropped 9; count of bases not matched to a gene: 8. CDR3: CASSLGLAGGPLGEQFF. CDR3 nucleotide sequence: TGTGCCAGCAGCTTGGGACTAGCGGGAGGGCCGTTAGGTGAGCAGTTCTTC.

The CDR3 DNA reads as TGTGCCATCAGTGAGGACCAGGCGAACACTGAAGCTTTCTTT. This sequence encodes CAISEDQANTEAFF. The V and J genes are TRBV10-3 and TRBJ1-1; D is unclear. The CDR3 contains 14 residues. The V gene's germline CDR1 is ENHRY and CDR2 SYGVKD. Trimming removed 2 bases from V and 1 base from J, with 8 bases in between.